This T cell receptor (beta chain) was obtained from a study of blood T cell repertoires in COVID-19. TCRdb's table, derived via immunoSEQ multiplex PCR, lists solely in-frame clones and lacks some. The profile shows 45,000 to 65,000 clones, about 76% of them singletons. This TCR derives from a man aged 65-85 years with active or convalescent COVID-19. Material for sequencing was peripheral blood.

CDR3 in amino acids: CASRRGTGGSYTF. The CDR3 region has the DNA TGTGCCAGCAGACGAGGGACAGGGGGGAGCTACACCTTC. The chain links TRBV12-3 or TRBV12-4 to TRBJ1-2, with 11 bases that match TRBD1. CDR3 length: 13 amino acids. The trim removed 6 bases at V and 9 bases at J, leaving 6 bases unmatched.